The 2 T cell receptor beta chains below were found in one sample sequenced in a study of identical twins. TCRdb reprocessed the 5' RACE reads with MiXCR, giving one entry per CDR3 protein. Here the sample spans 640,000 or so distinct CDR3 sequences, 5.5% to 7.5% being singletons. Sequenced input: naive T cells sorted from blood. These TCRs come from a man between 18 and 29 years old in good health.

V usage is TRBV27 and J usage is TRBJ1-1; possible D gene TRBD1, 6 bases. V lost 1 base and J 6 bases, leaving 12 bases between the germline ends. Germline assignment: CDR1 MNHEY and CDR2 SMNVEV (reference sequence). The CDR3 runs to 14 residues. The CDR3 sequence: CASSLFQGYPEAFF. The CDR3 DNA sequence: TGTGCCAGCAGTTTATTTCAGGGGTATCCTGAAGCTTTCTTT.

This clonotype was recorded many times. The gene calls are TRBV5-5 and TRBJ2-7; TRBD1 or TRBD2 may be the D gene (5 bases each). Trimming took 0 bases from V and 3 from J, leaving 13 bases between them. The germline gives CDR1 SGHKS, CDR2 YYEKEE (reference sequence). The length of the CDR3 is 15 residues. The CDR3 DNA follows: TGTGCCAGCAGCTTGGACCGGGGCCGGAGCTACGAGCAGTACGTC. This encodes CASSLDRGRSYEQYV.